This T cell receptor beta chain was retrieved from a study of T-cell reconstitution after alpha-beta-depleted transplantation in children. Germline CDR1 reads MNHNS; CDR2 reads SASEGT. V lost 7 bases and J lost 8, with 15 bases in between. This CDR3 contains 13 residues. Preparation of the TCRbeta library used unique molecular identifiers. TCRdb re-derived calls from the PCR reads in MiXCR, one entry per CDR3 protein. The sample lists approximately 390,000 distinct CDR3 sequences, approximately 10% occurring once. This clonotype was seen ten or more times. This material consisted of PBMCs from the stem cell graft donor, taken from the stem cell graft. This clonotype was obtained from a human donor who donated a stem cell graft to a child with acute myeloid leukemia. The chain links TRBV6-1 to TRBJ2-1; D may be TRBD2 (5 bases). CDR3 nucleotide sequence: TGTGCCAGCAATGCCGGGGATACAGATGAGCAGTTCTTC. Protein product: CASNAGDTDEQFF.